The 19 T cell receptor beta chains reported below all come from one sample, sequenced in a study of regulatory T cells in long-lasting Graves disease. The time point: newly diagnosed GD, antithyroid drugs for less than 3 months. Making the TCR library involved RNA that had been extracted from PBMCs. Arm-PCR of CDR3 regions and iRepertoire HTBI primers were used to build TCR beta libraries. TCRdb itself ran the multiplex PCR reads through MiXCR, one entry per CDR3 protein. The sample yields hundreds of thousands of distinct CDR3 sequences, approximately 15% seen once. In addition, the sample was reused for a study of T cells in Graves' hyperthyroidism and ophthalmopathy.

This sample comprised peripheral blood mononuclear cells (PBMCs), obtained at new diagnosis, from a patient treated with antithyroid drugs. The source is a woman in her 30s with Graves disease.

In DNA form, the CDR3 reads TGTGCCAGCTCGAGTTGGGGGGACAGGGGCTACGAGCAGTACTTC. Encoded protein: CASSSWGDRGYEQYF. The J gene is TRBJ2-7, the V gene TRBV5-6, with TRBD1 identical over 10 bases. Germline-derived CDR1 and CDR2 are SGHDT and YYEEEE. The CDR3 is 15 residues long. J gave up 3 bases and V 7 bases, and 10 bases lay outside the gene matches.

The genes are TRBV30 and TRBJ2-7, with D perhaps assigned TRBD1 or TRBD2 (6 bases each). Per the germline V gene, CDR1 is GTSNPN and CDR2 is SVGIG (reference sequence). The CDR3 sequence is 13 residues long. The V end lost 8 bases, the J end lost 3 bases, and 17 bases lay between the germline ends. The CDR3 nucleotides are TGTGCCGGGGGCGGGACAAGCATCTACGAGCAGTACTTC. It is translated as CAGGGTSIYEQYF.

There are many counts of this clonotype. The chain combines TRBV9 with TRBJ2-1; 9 bases are shared with TRBD2. V dropped 0 bases and J dropped 2; count of bases not matched to a gene: 6. Germline lookup yields CDR1 SGDLS and CDR2 YYNGEE. The CDR3 is 17 amino acids. The CDR3 protein is CASSVARTSDTYNEQFF. DNA for the CDR3: TGTGCCAGCAGCGTAGCCCGGACTAGCGACACCTACAATGAGCAGTTCTTC.

This clonotype has a count of ten or more. The chain carries TRBV7-3 and TRBJ1-1, with 7 positions matching TRBD1. The V segment lost 5 bases and the J segment 10 bases; nucleotides outside the gene matches: 4. Germline lookup yields CDR1 SGHTA and CDR2 FQGTGA. The CDR3 has 11 residues. The CDR3: CASSAQGLAFF. The CDR3 DNA sequence: TGTGCCAGCAGCGCACAGGGGTTAGCTTTCTTT. The full variable domain, completed using reference TRBV7-3 and TRBJ1-1, is GAGVSQTPSNKVTEKGKYVELRCDPISGHTALYWYRQSLGQGPEFLIYFQGTGAADDSGLPNDRFFAVRPEGSVSTLKIQRTERGDSAVYLCASSAQGLAFFGQGTRLTVV.

The chain couples TRBV3-1 to TRBJ2-1; tentatively, D is TRBD1 or TRBD2 (5 bases each). V was trimmed by 3 bases and J by 12 bases, leaving 15 bases between them. The CDR3 covers 13 residues. Per germline, CDR1 LGHDT and CDR2 YNNKEL (reference sequence). This chain's CDR3 is CASSQDTMGPQFF. The CDR3 region has the DNA TGTGCCAGCAGCCAGGACACAATGGGACCGCAGTTCTTC.

Ten or more counts support this clonotype. V is TRBV7-2 and J is TRBJ1-5; D unresolved. The CDR3 has 13 residues. Trimming removed 1 base from V and 6 bases from J, with 7 bases in between. Looked up from germline, CDR1 is SGHTA and CDR2 is FQGNSA. The CDR3 coding sequence is TGTGCCAGCAGCTTAGAGCTCTCTCAGCCCCAGCATTTT. Its translation: CASSLELSQPQHF.

This clonotype occurred many times. The chain has TRBV27 and TRBJ2-7; TRBD1 or TRBD2 may be the D gene (5 bases each). Looked up from germline, CDR1 is MNHEY and CDR2 is SMNVEV (reference sequence). The length of the CDR3 is 16 residues. The V gene lost 5 bases and the J gene lost 3 bases, with 20 bases spanning the gap. The CDR3 sequence is CASSPIPGRIFYEQYF. CDR3 bases: TGTGCCAGCAGTCCTATTCCGGGACGGATTTTCTACGAGCAGTACTTC.

This clonotype was picked up many times. The limits of the CDR3 on the DNA are not certain, so only TCRdb's listed CDR3 is given. The rearrangement uses TRBV7-9 and TRBJ2-1; the D call of TRBD1 is as the table states it, not checked on the DNA. The CDR3 is 14 residues long, counting both termini. Germline V gene data show CDR1 as SEHNR and CDR2 as FQNEAQ (reference sequence). CDR3 protein: CASSFGTGAQAEFF.

The table lists this clonotype with a few counts. The CDR3 is CASSDQVSSYEQYF. CDR3 DNA sequence: TGTGCCAGCAGTGATCAGGTCAGCTCCTACGAGCAGTACTTC. The genes are TRBV25-1 and TRBJ2-7; D gene unclear. The CDR3 has 14 residues. Germline CDR1 and CDR2: MGHDK and SYGVNS. V dropped 3 bases and J dropped 0 bases, with 9 bases sitting between them.

The rearrangement links TRBV9 to TRBJ1-6, with TRBD1 matching 9 bases. The germline V gene has CDR1 SGDLS and CDR2 YYNGEE. This CDR3 spans 19 amino acids. The ends lost 2 bases at V and 0 bases at J; junction bases unmatched: 9. In DNA, the CDR3 is TGTGCCAGCAGCGTTAATCGGGACAGGGACCTCTCCTATAATTCACCCCTCCACTTT. It is translated as CASSVNRDRDLSYNSPLHF.

This clonotype was found many times. The V call is TRBV2, the J call TRBJ2-3; 10 bases match TRBD2. The germline CDR1 and CDR2 sequences are SNHLY and FYNNEI. The ends lost 7 bases at V and 3 bases at J; junction bases unmatched: 4. The CDR3 has 14 amino acids. CDR3 loop: CASKLAGLTDTQYF. CDR3 nucleotide sequence: TGTGCCAGCAAACTAGCGGGATTAACAGATACGCAGTATTTT.

The chain joins TRBV2 to TRBJ1-3, with 9 bases that match TRBD1. This CDR3 contains 16 residues. CDR1 is SNHLY, CDR2 FYNNEI, per germline. V gave up 5 bases and J gave up 0 bases; unmatched junction bases: 5. The CDR3 region has the DNA TGTGCCAGCAGTAAACAGGGGGCTTCCTCTGGAAACACCATATATTTT. It encodes CASSKQGASSGNTIYF.

This clonotype appeared many times. V and J are TRBV11-3 and TRBJ2-7; D is uncertain. This CDR3 region has 13 residues. Germline V gives CDR1 SGHNT, CDR2 YENEEA. Trimming stripped 0 bases from V and 5 bases from J, with 8 bases between. The CDR3 DNA reads TGTGCCAGCAGCTTAGAGGGTTCCCACGAGCAGTACTTC. Protein: CASSLEGSHEQYF.

The rearrangement links TRBV29-1 to TRBJ1-3; 9 bases match TRBD1. Germline-derived CDR1 and CDR2 are SQVTM and ANQGSEA. V lost 1 base and J lost 4; bases outside the gene matches: 11. The CDR3 covers 17 residues. CDR3 protein: CSVEGGRDRELGNTIYF. The DNA for the CDR3 is TGCAGCGTTGAAGGGGGCCGGGACAGGGAATTAGGAAACACCATATATTTT.

The chain uses TRBV20-1 and TRBJ2-3; 13 positions agree with TRBD2. Germline CDR1 DFQATT, CDR2 SNEGSKA (reference sequence). The CDR3 runs 15 residues. The V and J ends lost 1 base and 6 bases, in that order; junction bases with no gene match: 4. The CDR3 DNA reads as TGCAGTGCTAGAGTGGGGACTAGCGGGATGGATACGCAGTATTTT. Encoded protein: CSARVGTSGMDTQYF.

Concerning this clonotype itself: Because the CDR3 is missing its conserved closing phenylalanine or tryptophan, this is likely a read error. The rearrangement uses TRBV6-1 and TRBJ1-1; D is unclear. Germline V CDR1 and CDR2: MNHNS, SASEGT. The V end lost 3 bases, the J end lost 7 bases, and 18 bases lay between the germline ends. This CDR3 contains 15 residues. The CDR3 nucleotides are TGTGCCAGCAGTGAGGCTGTCGGAACAGCTATTGAAGCTTTCTCT. It codes for CASSEAVGTAIEAFS.

This chain connects TRBV19 to TRBJ1-5; possibly TRBD1 for D (5 bases). The CDR3 spans 17 residues. Germline V gene sequence: CDR1 LNHDA, CDR2 SQIVND (reference sequence). V gave up 3 bases and J gave up 4 bases, with 19 bases separating them. As DNA, the CDR3 is TGTGCCAGTAGTATTGCTACGGGGCCCCTCATTAATCAGCCCCAGCATTTT. Translated, it gives CASSIATGPLINQPQHF.

There are many counts of this clonotype. The J gene is TRBJ2-7, the V gene TRBV30; a weak D match, TRBD1 (6 bases). CDR3 size: 13 residues. The V gene's germline CDR1 is GTSNPN and CDR2 SVGIG (reference sequence). The V end was cut by 5 bases, the J end by 0 bases, with 11 bases between. CDR3 region: CAWRQQGSYEQYF. DNA of the CDR3: TGTGCCTGGCGACAACAGGGCTCCTACGAGCAGTACTTC.

The V call is TRBV24-1, the J call TRBJ2-1; D is unclear. The CDR3 totals 15 residues. Germline-derived CDR1 and CDR2 are KGHDR and SFDVKD. Trimming took 6 bases from V and 0 from J, leaving 11 bases between them. CDR3 in DNA: TGTGCCACCAGTAGGGCGGCCAGCTCCTACAATGAGCAGTTCTTC. Translating gives CATSRAASSYNEQFF.